This is a list of T cell receptor beta chains from one sample in a study of control samples from healthy donors and cancer patients. Using immunoSEQ multiplex PCR, the repertoire was profiled, and TCRdb retains in-frame clones only, with some absent. There are 150,000 or so clones in the sample; over 85% occur only once, and 5.8% lies in the top ten. Sequenced material: blood. These receptors were collected from a young man in good health. CDR3s include the opening cysteine and the closing phenylalanine or tryptophan. A D gene is named only where the DNA matches it firmly. For some rows the clone size is stated as once, few or many, or as a class when expanded; others skip it.

clone_size: -
v_call: TRBV5-1
d_call: -
j_call: TRBJ2-5
cdr3_nt: TGCGCCAGCAGCACCACGACACAAGAGACCCAGTACTTC
cdr3_aa: CASSTTTQETQYF

clone_size: -
v_call: TRBV28
d_call: TRBD2
j_call: TRBJ2-3
cdr3_nt: TGTGCCAGCAGTTTCTTCAACAGCGGGAGTAGAAGGACAGATACGCAGTATTTT
cdr3_aa: CASSFFNSGSRRTDTQYF

clone_size: -
v_call: TRBV11-2
d_call: -
j_call: TRBJ2-7
cdr3_nt: TGTGCCAGCAGCTTCGGGACTGCTGCCTACGAGCAGTACTTC
cdr3_aa: CASSFGTAAYEQYF

clone_size: -
v_call: TRBV7-3
d_call: TRBD2
j_call: TRBJ2-7
cdr3_nt: TGTGCCAGCAGCCCAAGCGGGAGGACCTCCTACGAGCAGTACTTC
cdr3_aa: CASSPSGRTSYEQYF

clone_size: -
v_call: TRBV7-9
d_call: TRBD1
j_call: TRBJ1-2
cdr3_nt: TGTGCCAGCAGCCTCCGCCAGACAGGGAAATCCTATGGCTACACCTTC
cdr3_aa: CASSLRQTGKSYGYTF

clone_size: -
v_call: TRBV3-1/TRBV3-2
d_call: -
j_call: TRBJ2-7
cdr3_nt: TGTGCCAGCAGCCAAGATAAGAGGGGAAGTCGCTACGAGCAGTACTTC
cdr3_aa: CASSQDKRGSRYEQYF

clone_size: -
v_call: TRBV13
d_call: -
j_call: TRBJ2-5
cdr3_nt: TGTGCCAGCAGCTCGGAGGACCTCCCGGAGACCCAGTACTTC
cdr3_aa: CASSSEDLPETQYF

clone_size: -
v_call: TRBV19
d_call: -
j_call: TRBJ2-5
cdr3_nt: TGTGCCAGTAGTATGGCTCGACTTTCGGAGACCCAGTACTTC
cdr3_aa: CASSMARLSETQYF

clone_size: -
v_call: TRBV14
d_call: -
j_call: TRBJ1-2
cdr3_nt: TGTGCCAGCAGCCTCCAGGGGCTTTGGTATGGCTACACCTTC
cdr3_aa: CASSLQGLWYGYTF

clone_size: -
v_call: TRBV10-3
d_call: -
j_call: TRBJ1-5
cdr3_nt: TGTGCCACGTCCCGGGAGGGCAATCAGCCCCAGCATTTT
cdr3_aa: CATSREGNQPQHF

clone_size: -
v_call: TRBV5-1
d_call: -
j_call: TRBJ2-7
cdr3_nt: TGCGCCAGCAGCTATCCCGGGACCTACATTTCCTACGAGCAGTACTTC
cdr3_aa: CASSYPGTYISYEQYF

clone_size: -
v_call: TRBV12-3/TRBV12-4
d_call: -
j_call: TRBJ1-5
cdr3_nt: TGTGCCAGCACCCGGTTGGGTCAGCCCCAGCATTTT
cdr3_aa: CASTRLGQPQHF

clone_size: -
v_call: TRBV18
d_call: TRBD1
j_call: TRBJ1-1
cdr3_nt: TGTGCCAGCTCATCACAGGGGTTGGAAATAAGCACTGAAGCTTTCTTT
cdr3_aa: CASSSQGLEISTEAFF

clone_size: -
v_call: TRBV4-1
d_call: -
j_call: TRBJ2-4
cdr3_nt: TGCGCCAGCAGCCAAGCGCAGGACGTACTAGCCAAAAACATTCAGTACTTC
cdr3_aa: CASSQAQDVLAKNIQYF

clone_size: -
v_call: TRBV12-3/TRBV12-4
d_call: TRBD2
j_call: TRBJ2-3
cdr3_nt: TGTGCCAGCACTAGCGGGAGCCCAGATACGCAGTATTTT
cdr3_aa: CASTSGSPDTQYF

clone_size: few
v_call: TRBV12-3/TRBV12-4
d_call: -
j_call: TRBJ2-3
cdr3_nt: TGTGCCAGCGGGGAATCTAGCACAGATACGCAGTATTTT
cdr3_aa: CASGESSTDTQYF

clone_size: -
v_call: TRBV24-1
d_call: -
j_call: TRBJ2-1
cdr3_nt: TGTGCCACCAGTGATTTGTGGCGGGGCAATGAGCAGTTCTTC
cdr3_aa: CATSDLWRGNEQFF

clone_size: many
v_call: TRBV28
d_call: TRBD1
j_call: TRBJ2-5
cdr3_nt: TGTGCCAGCAGTCCCCGGACAGGGGAACTCCAAGAGACCCAGTACTTC
cdr3_aa: CASSPRTGELQETQYF

clone_size: -
v_call: TRBV7-2
d_call: -
j_call: TRBJ1-1
cdr3_nt: TGTGCCAGCAGCTCGTTAAGCGGGACTGAAGCTTTCTTT
cdr3_aa: CASSSLSGTEAFF

clone_size: -
v_call: TRBV5-1
d_call: TRBD1
j_call: TRBJ2-1
cdr3_nt: TGCGCCAGCAGCGGGACGATGCCGGGACAGGGGTTAAATGAGCAGTTCTTC
cdr3_aa: CASSGTMPGQGLNEQFF

clone_size: -
v_call: TRBV5-6
d_call: -
j_call: TRBJ2-7
cdr3_nt: TGTGCCAGCAGCTCTGGGACCTACGAGCAGTACTTC
cdr3_aa: CASSSGTYEQYF

clone_size: -
v_call: TRBV9
d_call: TRBD2
j_call: TRBJ2-3
cdr3_nt: TGTGCCAGCAGCGTAGTAGAACTAGCGGGGTGGGATACGCAGTATTTT
cdr3_aa: CASSVVELAGWDTQYF

clone_size: -
v_call: TRBV5-1
d_call: -
j_call: TRBJ2-7
cdr3_nt: TGCGCCAGCAGCCCCCGCATGGACCCCTCCTACGAGCAGTACTTC
cdr3_aa: CASSPRMDPSYEQYF

clone_size: -
v_call: TRBV9
d_call: -
j_call: TRBJ1-5
cdr3_nt: TGTGCCAGCAGCGGCGGTCGGGACAATCAGCCCCAGCATTTT
cdr3_aa: CASSGGRDNQPQHF

clone_size: -
v_call: TRBV19
d_call: -
j_call: TRBJ1-5
cdr3_nt: TGTGCCAGTAGCCGTCGGATGGATAGCAATCAGCCCCAGCATTTT
cdr3_aa: CASSRRMDSNQPQHF

clone_size: -
v_call: TRBV2
d_call: TRBD1
j_call: TRBJ1-1
cdr3_nt: TGTGCCAGCAGTACCAGTTTTGGGGCCGCGACAGGGTCCTGGGCTGAAGCTTTCTTT
cdr3_aa: CASSTSFGAATGSWAEAFF

clone_size: -
v_call: TRBV10-3
d_call: -
j_call: TRBJ1-5
cdr3_nt: TGTGCCGCCAGGGAGGCTAGCAATCAGCCCCAGCATTTT
cdr3_aa: CAAREASNQPQHF

clone_size: -
v_call: TRBV18
d_call: -
j_call: TRBJ1-1
cdr3_nt: TGTGCCAGCTCACCATCTAGCGGGAACACTGAAGCTTTCTTT
cdr3_aa: CASSPSSGNTEAFF

clone_size: -
v_call: TRBV6-5
d_call: -
j_call: TRBJ2-7
cdr3_nt: TGTGCCAGCAGTTTACAGGGCCGGGGCTACGAGCAGTACTTC
cdr3_aa: CASSLQGRGYEQYF

clone_size: -
v_call: TRBV29-1
d_call: -
j_call: TRBJ1-5
cdr3_nt: TGCAGCGTTGAACTGGGATACGGCAATCAGCCCCAGCATTTT
cdr3_aa: CSVELGYGNQPQHF

clone_size: few
v_call: TRBV6-5
d_call: -
j_call: TRBJ2-1
cdr3_nt: TGTGCCAGCAGTCAGGGACACTACAATGAGCAGTTCTTC
cdr3_aa: CASSQGHYNEQFF

clone_size: once
v_call: TRBV4-2
d_call: -
j_call: TRBJ2-7
cdr3_nt: TGTGCCAGCAGCCAAGTCAAGGGGGGCTACGAGCAGTACTTC
cdr3_aa: CASSQVKGGYEQYF

clone_size: -
v_call: TRBV7-9
d_call: TRBD1
j_call: TRBJ2-1
cdr3_nt: TGTGCCAGCAGCTTTAACAGGGGCAATGAGCAGTTCTTC
cdr3_aa: CASSFNRGNEQFF

clone_size: -
v_call: TRBV6-5
d_call: -
j_call: TRBJ1-2
cdr3_nt: TGTGCCAGCGGCCGGGGGGAGGGCTACACCTTC
cdr3_aa: CASGRGEGYTF

clone_size: -
v_call: TRBV7-9
d_call: -
j_call: TRBJ2-1
cdr3_nt: TGTGCCAGCAGCTCCTTAGGCTCCTACAATGAGCAGTTCTTC
cdr3_aa: CASSSLGSYNEQFF

clone_size: -
v_call: TRBV3-1/TRBV3-2
d_call: -
j_call: TRBJ1-1
cdr3_nt: TGTGCCAGCAGCCAAGATGGCGGGCAGGCCGGTTCGGGGGACACTGAAGCTTTCTTT
cdr3_aa: CASSQDGGQAGSGDTEAFF

clone_size: -
v_call: TRBV10-3
d_call: TRBD1
j_call: TRBJ1-2
cdr3_nt: TGTGCCATCGGTACAGGGGTTGGCAACTATGGCTACACCTTC
cdr3_aa: CAIGTGVGNYGYTF

clone_size: -
v_call: TRBV5-1
d_call: -
j_call: TRBJ1-1
cdr3_nt: TGCGCCAGCAGCTTGGCGAGGCCCGAAACAGAAGCTTTCTTT
cdr3_aa: CASSLARPETEAFF

clone_size: -
v_call: TRBV29-1
d_call: -
j_call: TRBJ2-7
cdr3_nt: TGCAGCGTTGAAGGGCTAGATAACTCCTACGAGCAGTACTTC
cdr3_aa: CSVEGLDNSYEQYF

clone_size: -
v_call: TRBV7-2
d_call: -
j_call: TRBJ2-2
cdr3_nt: TGTGCCAGCAGCTTAAGTCGGGGAAACACCGGGGAGCTGTTTTTT
cdr3_aa: CASSLSRGNTGELFF

clone_size: -
v_call: TRBV3-1/TRBV3-2
d_call: TRBD1
j_call: TRBJ1-1
cdr3_nt: TGTGCCAGCAGCCACCGACAGGGACTCGGGGACACTGAAGCTTTCTTT
cdr3_aa: CASSHRQGLGDTEAFF

clone_size: -
v_call: TRBV28
d_call: TRBD1
j_call: TRBJ1-5
cdr3_nt: TGTGCCAGCAGCGGGACAGGGGGCAGGCAGCCCCAGCATTTT
cdr3_aa: CASSGTGGRQPQHF

clone_size: -
v_call: TRBV7-3
d_call: -
j_call: TRBJ2-1
cdr3_nt: TGTGCCAGCAGCTTATTGGGTGCCAGCTCTTACAATGAGCAGTTCTTC
cdr3_aa: CASSLLGASSYNEQFF

clone_size: -
v_call: TRBV5-4
d_call: TRBD2
j_call: TRBJ2-1
cdr3_nt: TGTGCCAGCAGCTCGCTTAGCGGGAGGACCCACTCCTACAATGAGCAGTTCTTC
cdr3_aa: CASSSLSGRTHSYNEQFF